The entry that follows covers one T cell receptor (beta chain) sequence. The antigen remains undetermined. The record originates from a study of T cell responses to AZD1222 COVID-19 vaccine. Overall study context: Second-dose timings of about 4 or about 12 weeks were pooled.

Clones were sequenced by immunoSEQ multiplex PCR, and TCRdb holds only the in-frame ones, with some missing. The sample contains under 150,000 clones, about 91% of which appear only once. Study results and caveats: Targeting of unmutated variant regions was reportedly seen in nearly half of spike-specific TCRs. No day 14 peak samples; only post-peak repertoires were characterized.

CDR1 is SGDLS, CDR2 YYNGEE, per germline. CDR3 size: 14 residues. V was shortened by 0 bases and J by 0 bases, with 6 bases between the two germline ends. Material: peripheral blood, obtained on day 0 of AZD1222 vaccination. The chain employs TRBV9 and TRBJ1-1; D remains ambiguous. The sequence derives from an adult in good health. For the CDR3, the DNA is TGTGCCAGCAGCGTAGGGACCGTGAACACTGAAGCTTTCTTT. It encodes CASSVGTVNTEAFF.